The entry that follows covers one T cell receptor (beta chain) sequence. The record originates from a study of CD8 T cells in Susac syndrome. RNA totalling roughly 0.45 to 1 ug underwent reverse transcription with random hexamers. Amplification of TCR beta CDR3 spanned 54 Vbeta and 13 Jbeta via immunoSEQ multiplex PCR. From the immunoSEQ multiplex PCR reads, TCRdb called clonotypes with MiXCR, one entry per CDR3 protein. The data contain under 200,000 distinct CDR3 sequences, approximately 95% of them singletons. This CDR3 spans 14 amino acids. Trimming took off 2 bases at V and 3 bases at J, with 11 bases between the two ends. CDR1 and CDR2 (germline): SEHNR, FQNEAQ (reference sequence).

The sequencing sample was made of CD8+ T cells from PBMCs. The receptor's source is a human donor with multiple sclerosis. This chain connects TRBV7-9 to TRBJ2-7; D is ambiguous. The CDR3 loop reads CASSLSGKDYEQYF. In nucleotides, the CDR3 is TGTGCCAGCAGCTTATCAGGTAAAGACTACGAGCAGTACTTC.